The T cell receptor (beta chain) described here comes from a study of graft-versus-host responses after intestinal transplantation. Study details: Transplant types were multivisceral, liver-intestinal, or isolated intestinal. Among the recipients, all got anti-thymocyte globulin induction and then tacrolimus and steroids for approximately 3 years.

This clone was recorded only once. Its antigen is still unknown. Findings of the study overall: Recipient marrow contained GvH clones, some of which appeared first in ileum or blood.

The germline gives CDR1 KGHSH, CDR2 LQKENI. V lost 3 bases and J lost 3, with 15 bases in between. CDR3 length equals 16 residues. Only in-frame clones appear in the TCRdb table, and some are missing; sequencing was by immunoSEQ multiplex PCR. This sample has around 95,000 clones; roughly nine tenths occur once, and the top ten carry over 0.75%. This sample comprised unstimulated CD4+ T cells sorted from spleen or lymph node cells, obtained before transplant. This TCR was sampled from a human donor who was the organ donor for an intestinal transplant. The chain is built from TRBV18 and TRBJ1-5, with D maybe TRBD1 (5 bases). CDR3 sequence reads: CASSPRGCRDNQPQHF. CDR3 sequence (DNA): TGTGCCAGCTCACCCCGGGGCTGTAGGGACAATCAGCCCCAGCATTTT. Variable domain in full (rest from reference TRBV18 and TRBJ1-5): NAGVMQNPRHLVRRRGQEARLRCSPMKGHSHVYWYRQLPEEGLKFMVYLQKENIIDESGMPKERFSAEFPKEGPSILRIQQVVRGDSAAYFCASSPRGCRDNQPQHFGDGTRLSIL.